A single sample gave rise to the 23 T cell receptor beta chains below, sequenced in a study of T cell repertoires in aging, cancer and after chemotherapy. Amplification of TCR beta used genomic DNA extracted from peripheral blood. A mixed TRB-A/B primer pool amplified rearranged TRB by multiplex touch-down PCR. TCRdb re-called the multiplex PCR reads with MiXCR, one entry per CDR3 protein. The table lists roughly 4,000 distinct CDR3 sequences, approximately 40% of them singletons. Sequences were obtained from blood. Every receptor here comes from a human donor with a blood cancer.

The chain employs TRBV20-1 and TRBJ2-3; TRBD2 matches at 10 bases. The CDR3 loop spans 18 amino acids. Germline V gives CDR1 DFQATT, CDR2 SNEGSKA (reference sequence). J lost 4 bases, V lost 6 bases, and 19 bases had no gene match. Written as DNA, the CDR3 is TGCAGTGCCCGTCGGGCTAGCGGGAGTACGTCTTTTGCAGATACGCAGTATTTT. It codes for CSARRASGSTSFADTQYF.

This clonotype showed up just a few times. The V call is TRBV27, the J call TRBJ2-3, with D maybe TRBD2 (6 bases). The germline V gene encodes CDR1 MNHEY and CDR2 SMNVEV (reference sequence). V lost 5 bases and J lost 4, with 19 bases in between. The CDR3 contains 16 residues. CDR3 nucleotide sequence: TGTGCCAGCAGTCCGCTAGGGCCGGGACTGGCAGATACGCAGTATTTT. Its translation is CASSPLGPGLADTQYF.

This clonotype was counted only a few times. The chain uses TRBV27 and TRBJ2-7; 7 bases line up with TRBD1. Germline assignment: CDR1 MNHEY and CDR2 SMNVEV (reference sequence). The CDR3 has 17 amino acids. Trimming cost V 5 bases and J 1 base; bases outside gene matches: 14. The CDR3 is CASSPDPTGRRSYEQYF. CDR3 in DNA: TGTGCCAGCAGTCCAGACCCGACAGGGCGCCGATCCTACGAGCAGTACTTC.

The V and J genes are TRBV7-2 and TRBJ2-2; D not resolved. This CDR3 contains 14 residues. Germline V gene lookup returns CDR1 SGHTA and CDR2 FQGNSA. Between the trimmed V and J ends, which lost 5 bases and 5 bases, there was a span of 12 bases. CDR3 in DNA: TGTGCCAGCAGCCTCGATTTGTTTACCGGGGAGCTGTTTTTT. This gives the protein CASSLDLFTGELFF.

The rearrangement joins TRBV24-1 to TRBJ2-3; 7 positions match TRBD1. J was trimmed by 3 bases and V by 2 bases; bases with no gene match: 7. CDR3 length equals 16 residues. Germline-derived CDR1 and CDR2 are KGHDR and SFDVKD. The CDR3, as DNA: TGTGCCACCAGTGATTCGACAGGGAGTGGGACAGATACGCAGTATTTT. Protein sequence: CATSDSTGSGTDTQYF.

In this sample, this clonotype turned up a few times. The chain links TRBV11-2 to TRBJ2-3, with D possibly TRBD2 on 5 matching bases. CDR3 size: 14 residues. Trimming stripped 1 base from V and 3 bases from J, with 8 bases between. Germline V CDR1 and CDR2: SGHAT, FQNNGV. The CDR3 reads CASSLALATDTQYF. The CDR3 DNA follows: TGTGCCAGCAGCTTAGCTCTAGCTACAGATACGCAGTATTTT.

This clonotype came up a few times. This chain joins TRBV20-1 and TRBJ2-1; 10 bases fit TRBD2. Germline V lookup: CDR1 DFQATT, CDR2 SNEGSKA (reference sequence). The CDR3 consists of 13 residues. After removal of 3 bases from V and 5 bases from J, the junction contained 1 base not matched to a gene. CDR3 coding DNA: TGCAGTGCTAGTCTAGCGGGAGACAATGAGCAGTTCTTC. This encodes CSASLAGDNEQFF.

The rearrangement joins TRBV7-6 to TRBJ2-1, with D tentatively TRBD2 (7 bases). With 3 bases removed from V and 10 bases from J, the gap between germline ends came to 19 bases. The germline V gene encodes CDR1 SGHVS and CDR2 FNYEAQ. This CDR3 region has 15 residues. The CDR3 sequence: CASSFPRGGALEQFF. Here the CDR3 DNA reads TGTGCCAGCAGCTTCCCGAGGGGGGGGGCCCTCGAGCAGTTCTTC. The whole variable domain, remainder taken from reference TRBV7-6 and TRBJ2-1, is GAGVSQSPRYKVTKRGQDVALRCDPISGHVSLYWYRQALGQGPEFLTYFNYEAQQDKSGLPNDRFSAERPEGSISTLTIQRTEQRDSAMYRCASSFPRGGALEQFFGPGTRLTVL.

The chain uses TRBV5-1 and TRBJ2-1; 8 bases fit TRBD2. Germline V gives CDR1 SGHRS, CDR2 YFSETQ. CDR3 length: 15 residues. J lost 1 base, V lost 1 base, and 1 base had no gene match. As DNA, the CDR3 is TGCGCCAGCAGCTTGAGCGGGAGTTCCTACAATGAGCAGTTCTTC. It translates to CASSLSGSSYNEQFF.

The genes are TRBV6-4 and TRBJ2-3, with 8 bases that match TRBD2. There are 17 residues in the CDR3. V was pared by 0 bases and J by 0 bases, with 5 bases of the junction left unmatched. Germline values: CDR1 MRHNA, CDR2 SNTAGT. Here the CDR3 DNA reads TGTGCCAGCAGTGACTCGAATACGGGGGGGAGCACAGATACGCAGTATTTT. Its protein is CASSDSNTGGSTDTQYF.

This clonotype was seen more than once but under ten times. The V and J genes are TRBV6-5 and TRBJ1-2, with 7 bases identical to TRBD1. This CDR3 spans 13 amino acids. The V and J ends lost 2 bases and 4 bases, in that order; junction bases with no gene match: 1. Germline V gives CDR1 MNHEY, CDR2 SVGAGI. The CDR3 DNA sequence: TGTGCCAGCAGTTACAGGGGGCTCTATGGCTACACCTTC. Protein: CASSYRGLYGYTF.

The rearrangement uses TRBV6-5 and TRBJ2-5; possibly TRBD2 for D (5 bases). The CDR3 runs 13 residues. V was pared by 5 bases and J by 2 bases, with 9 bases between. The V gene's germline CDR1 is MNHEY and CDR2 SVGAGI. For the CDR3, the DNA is TGTGCCAGCAGTGTAACTAGGCAAGAGACCCAGTACTTC. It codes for CASSVTRQETQYF.

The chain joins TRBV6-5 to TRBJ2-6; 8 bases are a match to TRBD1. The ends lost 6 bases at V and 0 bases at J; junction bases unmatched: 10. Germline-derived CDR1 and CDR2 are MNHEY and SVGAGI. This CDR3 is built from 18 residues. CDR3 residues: CASRPTGVSDSGANVLTF. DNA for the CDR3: TGTGCCAGCAGGCCGACAGGGGTTTCTGACTCTGGGGCCAACGTCCTGACTTTC.

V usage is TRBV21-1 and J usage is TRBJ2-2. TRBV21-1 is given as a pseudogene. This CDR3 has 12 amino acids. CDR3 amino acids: CASSKRTGELFF. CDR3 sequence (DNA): TGTGCCAGCAGCAAACGTACCGGGGAGCTGTTTTTT.

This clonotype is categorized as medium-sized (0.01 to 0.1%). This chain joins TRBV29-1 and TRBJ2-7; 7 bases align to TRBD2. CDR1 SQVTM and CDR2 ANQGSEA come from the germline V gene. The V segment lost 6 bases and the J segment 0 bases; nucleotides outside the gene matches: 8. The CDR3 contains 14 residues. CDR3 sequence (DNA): TGCAGCGTCTATGGCGGGAGTAACTCCTACGAGCAGTACTTC. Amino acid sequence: CSVYGGSNSYEQYF.

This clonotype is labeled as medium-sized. In DNA, the CDR3 is TGTGCCACGGGGAGCACAGGGGGGACAGATACGCAGTATTTT. This encodes CATGSTGGTDTQYF. J is TRBJ2-3 and V is TRBV6-5; 8 bases map to TRBD1. V shed 10 bases, J shed 3 bases, and the junction held 9 bases outside the gene matches. Germline V gene lookup returns CDR1 MNHEY and CDR2 SVGAGI. The CDR3 spans 14 residues.

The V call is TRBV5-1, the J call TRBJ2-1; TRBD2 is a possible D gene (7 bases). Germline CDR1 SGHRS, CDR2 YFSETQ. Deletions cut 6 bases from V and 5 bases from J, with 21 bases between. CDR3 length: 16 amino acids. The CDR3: CASTVGASGGHNEQFF. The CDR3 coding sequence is TGCGCCAGCACTGTGGGGGCTTCGGGAGGCCACAATGAGCAGTTCTTC.

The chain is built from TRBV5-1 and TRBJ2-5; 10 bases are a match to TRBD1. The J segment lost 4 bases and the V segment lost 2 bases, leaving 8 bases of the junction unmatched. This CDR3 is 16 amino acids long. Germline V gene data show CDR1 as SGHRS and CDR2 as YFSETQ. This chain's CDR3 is CASSLRTGGPGETQYF. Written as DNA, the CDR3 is TGCGCCAGCAGCTTAAGGACAGGGGGGCCCGGAGAGACCCAGTACTTC.

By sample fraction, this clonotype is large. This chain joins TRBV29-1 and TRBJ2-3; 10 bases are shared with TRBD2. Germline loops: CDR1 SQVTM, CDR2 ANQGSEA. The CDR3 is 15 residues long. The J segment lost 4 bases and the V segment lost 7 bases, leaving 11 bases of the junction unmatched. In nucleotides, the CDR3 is TGCAGCGCCCGGGTTGGGCTAGCGGGAGCAGATACGCAGTATTTT. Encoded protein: CSARVGLAGADTQYF.

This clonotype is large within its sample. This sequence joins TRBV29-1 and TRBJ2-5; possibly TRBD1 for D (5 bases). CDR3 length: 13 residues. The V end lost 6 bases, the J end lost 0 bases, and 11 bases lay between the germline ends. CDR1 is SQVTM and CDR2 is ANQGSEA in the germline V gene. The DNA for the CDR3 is TGCAGCGTACGCAGGGCGGACCAAGAGACCCAGTACTTC. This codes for CSVRRADQETQYF.

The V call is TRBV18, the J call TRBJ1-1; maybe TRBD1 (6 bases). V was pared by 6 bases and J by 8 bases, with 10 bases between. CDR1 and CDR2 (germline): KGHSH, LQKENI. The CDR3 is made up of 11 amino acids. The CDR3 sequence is CASSTGLEAFF. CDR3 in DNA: TGTGCCAGCTCCACAGGGTTAGAAGCTTTCTTT.

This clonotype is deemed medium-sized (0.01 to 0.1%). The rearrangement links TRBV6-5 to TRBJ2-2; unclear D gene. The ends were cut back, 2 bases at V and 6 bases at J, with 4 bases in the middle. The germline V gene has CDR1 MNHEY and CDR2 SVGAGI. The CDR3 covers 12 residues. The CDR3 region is CASSYPSGELFF. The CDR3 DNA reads TGTGCCAGCAGTTACCCCTCCGGGGAGCTGTTTTTT.

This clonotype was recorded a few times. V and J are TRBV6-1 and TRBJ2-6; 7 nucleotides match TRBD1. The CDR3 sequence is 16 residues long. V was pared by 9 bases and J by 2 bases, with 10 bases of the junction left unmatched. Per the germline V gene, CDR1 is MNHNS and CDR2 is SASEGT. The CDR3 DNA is TGTGCCAGTGGTCCAGGGGGAACGGCTGGGGCCAACGTCCTGACTTTC. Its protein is CASGPGGTAGANVLTF.